This paragraph reports one T cell receptor (beta chain). This sample is part of a study of cytomegalovirus exposure and HLA in healthy donors. The PCR was carried out with 60 Vbeta primers and 13 Jbeta primers. Method: immunoSEQ multiplex PCR; TCRdb's copy keeps in-frame clones and lacks some. The sample lists roughly 200,000 clones, roughly 85% occurring once. V shed 2 bases and J shed 7 bases, with 15 bases lying between them. Germline-derived CDR1 and CDR2 are SGDLS and YYNGEE. This CDR3 has 14 residues. The chain couples TRBV9 to TRBJ2-5; D is undetermined. The source is a woman aged 30 to 39 in good health and CMV-seropositive. Sequencing used PBMCs. Written as DNA, the CDR3 is TGTGCCAGCAGCGTGGAAACATCTGGCGGGACCCAGTACTTC. Translating gives CASSVETSGGTQYF.